The 15 T cell receptor beta chains reported below all come from one sample, sequenced in a study of blood T cell repertoires in COVID-19. Method: immunoSEQ multiplex PCR; TCRdb's copy keeps in-frame clones and lacks some. The profile shows about 160,000 clones, more than 90% of them singletons. Sequencing was carried out using peripheral blood. These receptors were collected from a man between 60 and 75 years old with active or convalescent COVID-19.

J is TRBJ2-3 and V is TRBV30, with a tentative D call TRBD1 (5 bases). The germline V gene has CDR1 GTSNPN and CDR2 SVGIG (reference sequence). This CDR3 contains 13 residues. V was clipped by 8 bases and J by 3 bases, with 15 bases between them. This CDR3 is CARSQQATDTQYF. The CDR3 nucleotides read TGTGCCCGTTCCCAACAGGCGACAGATACGCAGTATTTT.

The rearrangement uses TRBV7-8 and TRBJ1-5, with D tentatively TRBD1 (5 bases). Germline V gives CDR1 SGHVS, CDR2 FQNEAQ. The CDR3 contains 16 residues. Trimming took off 2 bases at V and 4 bases at J, with 15 bases between the two ends. CDR3 coding DNA: TGTGCCAGCAGCTTAACTGGGGCGGATTATAATCAGCCCCAGCATTTT. Residues: CASSLTGADYNQPQHF.

The chain links TRBV29-1 to TRBJ1-1; D perhaps matches TRBD1 (6 bases). The V end was cut by 4 bases, the J end by 5 bases, with 20 bases between. CDR3 length equals 15 residues. Germline V gene sequence: CDR1 SQVTM, CDR2 ANQGSEA. CDR3 DNA sequence: TGCAGCGTTGCCCGCGCGGGGGGCGCGGGTACTGAAGCTTTCTTT. Translating it yields CSVARAGGAGTEAFF. Variable domain in full (rest from reference TRBV29-1 and TRBJ1-1): SAVISQKPSRDICQRGTSLTIQCQVDSQVTMMFWYRQQPGQSLTLIATANQGSEATYESGFVIDKFPISRPNLTFSTLTVSNMSPEDSSIYLCSVARAGGAGTEAFFGQGTRLTVV.

The chain links TRBV2 to TRBJ1-1; a weak D match, TRBD1 (5 bases). Trimming removed 6 bases at V and 2 bases at J, with 16 bases between. This CDR3 spans 15 amino acids. CDR1 is SNHLY and CDR2 is FYNNEI in the germline V gene. CDR3 DNA: TGTGCCAGCAGGCAGCAGGGATTGGTAAACACTGAAGCTTTCTTT. Its translation is CASRQQGLVNTEAFF. Looking up the rest from reference TRBV2 and TRBJ1-1 gives the full variable domain: EPEVTQTPSHQVTQMGQEVILRCVPISNHLYFYWYRQILGQKVEFLVSFYNNEISEKSEIFDDQFSVERPDGSNFTLKIRSTKLEDSAMYFCASRQQGLVNTEAFFGQGTRLTVV.

The chain links TRBV10-1 to TRBJ2-3; D gene uncertain. The length of the CDR3 is 13 residues. Per germline, CDR1 WNHNN and CDR2 SYGVQD (reference sequence). V lost 4 bases and J lost 9, with 14 bases in between. CDR3 sequence reads: CASSGDPGGTQYF. As DNA, the CDR3 is TGCGCCAGCAGTGGAGACCCAGGTGGCACGCAGTATTTT.

J is TRBJ2-5 and V is TRBV3-1 (or the pseudogene TRBV3-2), with D hard to call. V gave up 5 bases and J gave up 1 base, with 8 bases separating them. In germline, CDR1 is LGHDT, CDR2 YNNKEL (reference sequence). This CDR3 comprises 13 residues. DNA of the CDR3: TGTGCCAGCAGCAATACTCCCCAAGAGACCCAGTACTTC. This encodes CASSNTPQETQYF.

This chain joins TRBV12-3 or TRBV12-4 and TRBJ1-1; D remains ambiguous. The CDR3 extends over 13 amino acids. The ends were cut back, 6 bases at V and 4 bases at J, with 12 bases in the middle. CDR3 nucleotide sequence: TGTGCCAGCAGCCCCACAGAACGCACTGAAGCTTTCTTT. Translation: CASSPTERTEAFF.

The chain has TRBV9 and TRBJ2-1; TRBD2 matches at 9 bases. CDR3 size: 16 residues. Germline V gene lookup returns CDR1 SGDLS and CDR2 YYNGEE. The trim removed 0 bases at V and 6 bases at J, leaving 7 bases unmatched. In DNA form, the CDR3 reads TGTGCCAGCAGCGTAGGGGGCGGGAGGGTCCCCAATGAGCAGTTCTTC. As protein: CASSVGGGRVPNEQFF.

The rearrangement uses TRBV10-1 and TRBJ1-2, with 8 positions matching TRBD1. The V segment lost 0 bases and the J segment 6 bases; nucleotides outside the gene matches: 3. CDR1 and CDR2 (germline): WNHNN, SYGVQD (reference sequence). The CDR3 runs 14 residues. This chain's CDR3 is CASSESQGAHGYTF. In DNA, the CDR3 is TGCGCCAGCAGTGAGTCGCAGGGGGCGCATGGCTACACCTTC.

The rearrangement joins TRBV6-5 to TRBJ1-2; D is unclear. Per germline, CDR1 MNHEY and CDR2 SVGAGI. The CDR3 contains 12 residues. V gave up 5 bases and J gave up 2 bases, with 6 bases separating them. CDR3 DNA: TGTGCCAGCAGTAATCAGAACTATGGCTACACCTTC. Its protein is CASSNQNYGYTF.

In this sample, this clone turned up once. The chain couples TRBV19 to TRBJ1-1; D is perhaps TRBD1 (6 bases). Trimming pared 6 bases from V and 1 base from J, leaving 12 bases between. The CDR3 consists of 14 residues. From germline, CDR1 is LNHDA and CDR2 SQIVND (reference sequence). CDR3 amino acids: CASSLQGSNTEAFF. The CDR3 DNA is TGTGCCAGTAGCCTACAGGGATCGAACACTGAAGCTTTCTTT.

As DNA, the CDR3 is TGTGCCAGCACTAGCCGGACAGGGGCCCTTGAAGCTTTCTTT. Its protein product is CASTSRTGALEAFF. V gene TRBV6-5 combines with J gene TRBJ1-1; TRBD1 matches 9 bases. Germline V gene sequence: CDR1 MNHEY, CDR2 SVGAGI. The CDR3 length is 14 residues. V gave up 7 bases and J gave up 7 bases; unmatched junction bases: 10.

The chain combines TRBV19 with TRBJ2-7; 13 bases align to TRBD2. CDR1 and CDR2 (germline): LNHDA, SQIVND (reference sequence). The CDR3 extends over 15 amino acids. V dropped 5 bases and J dropped 2; count of bases not matched to a gene: 3. CDR3 protein: CASSYGTSGTYEQYF. CDR3 DNA sequence: TGTGCCAGTAGTTACGGGACTAGCGGGACCTACGAGCAGTACTTC.

The chain links TRBV15 to TRBJ1-5; D is unclear. V dropped 0 bases and J dropped 3 bases, with 15 bases sitting between them. CDR3 length equals 17 residues. Germline V gene lookup returns CDR1 LNHNV and CDR2 YYDKDF (reference sequence). CDR3: CATSRDKGEGINQPQHF. CDR3 coding DNA: TGTGCCACCAGCAGAGATAAAGGAGAGGGAATCAATCAGCCCCAGCATTTT. Full variable domain (remainder filled in from reference TRBV15 and TRBJ1-5): DAMVIQNPRYQVTQFGKPVTLSCSQTLNHNVMYWYQQKSSQAPKLLFHYYDKDFNNEADTPDNFQSRRPNTSFCFLDIRSPGLGDTAMYLCATSRDKGEGINQPQHFGDGTRLSIL.

In nucleotides, the CDR3 is TGTGCCACCGGTCAGACATCCGACTCAGGGGGCGCCGACTATGGCTACACCTTC. As protein: CATGQTSDSGGADYGYTF. This chain uses TRBV24-1 with TRBJ1-2; TRBD1 aligns across 8 bases. The CDR3 consists of 18 residues. The junction had 20 bases not matched to a gene; V was cut back by 9 bases and J by 3 bases. Germline V gives CDR1 KGHDR, CDR2 SFDVKD.